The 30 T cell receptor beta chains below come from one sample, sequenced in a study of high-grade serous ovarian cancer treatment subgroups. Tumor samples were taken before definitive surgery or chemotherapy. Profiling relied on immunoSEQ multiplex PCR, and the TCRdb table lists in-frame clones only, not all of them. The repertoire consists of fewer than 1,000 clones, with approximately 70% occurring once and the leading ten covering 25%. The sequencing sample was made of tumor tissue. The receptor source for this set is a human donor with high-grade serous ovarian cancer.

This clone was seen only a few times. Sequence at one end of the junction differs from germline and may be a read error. CDR3 amino acids: CLGGLSTLSNTGELFF. The CDR3 bases are TGCCTCGGGGGTTTAAGCACCCTATCGAACACCGGGGAGCTGTTTTTT. J is TRBJ2-2 and V is TRBV7-9; tentative D call: TRBD2 (6 bases). The germline CDR1 and CDR2 sequences are SEHNR and FQNEAQ (reference sequence). The CDR3 spans 16 residues.

The CDR3 sequence: CASSETFNSPLHF. The CDR3 DNA reads as TGTGCCAGCAGTGAGACCTTTAATTCACCCCTCCACTTT. The chain joins TRBV6-4 to TRBJ1-6, with D unresolved. V was clipped by 3 bases and J by 6 bases, with 6 bases between them. The V gene's germline CDR1 is MRHNA and CDR2 SNTAGT. The CDR3 contains 13 residues.

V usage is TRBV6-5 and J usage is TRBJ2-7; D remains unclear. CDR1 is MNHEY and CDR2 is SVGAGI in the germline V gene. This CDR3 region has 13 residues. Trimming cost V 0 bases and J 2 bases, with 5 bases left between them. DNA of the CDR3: TGTGCCAGCAGTTACTCTCCCACCTACGAGCAGTACTTC. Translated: CASSYSPTYEQYF.

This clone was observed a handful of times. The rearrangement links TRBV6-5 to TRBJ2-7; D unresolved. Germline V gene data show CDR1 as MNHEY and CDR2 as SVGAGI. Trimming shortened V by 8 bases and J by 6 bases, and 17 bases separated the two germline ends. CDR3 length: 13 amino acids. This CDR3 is CASGSSALGEQYF. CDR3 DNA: TGTGCCAGCGGTTCGAGCGCCCTGGGCGAGCAGTACTTC.

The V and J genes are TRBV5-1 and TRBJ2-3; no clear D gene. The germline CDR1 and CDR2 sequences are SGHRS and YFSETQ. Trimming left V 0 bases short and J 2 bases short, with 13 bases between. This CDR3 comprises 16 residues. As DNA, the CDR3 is TGCGCCAGCAGCTTGGAGGGCTATTACGCCACAGATACGCAGTATTTT. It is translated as CASSLEGYYATDTQYF.

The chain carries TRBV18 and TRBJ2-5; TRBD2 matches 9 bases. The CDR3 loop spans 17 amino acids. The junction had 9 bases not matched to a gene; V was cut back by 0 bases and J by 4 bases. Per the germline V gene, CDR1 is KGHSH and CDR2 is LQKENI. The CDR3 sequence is CASSPPSGGRVGETQYF. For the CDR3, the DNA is TGTGCCAGCTCACCACCGTCAGGCGGGAGGGTTGGAGAGACCCAGTACTTC.

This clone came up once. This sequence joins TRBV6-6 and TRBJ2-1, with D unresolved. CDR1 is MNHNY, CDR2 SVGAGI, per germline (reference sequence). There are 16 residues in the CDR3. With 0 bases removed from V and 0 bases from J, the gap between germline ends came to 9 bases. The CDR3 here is CASSYSSGSSYNEQFF. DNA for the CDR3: TGTGCCAGCAGTTACTCATCCGGAAGCTCCTACAATGAGCAGTTCTTC.

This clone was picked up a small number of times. The CDR3 region is CASSIGLADYNEQFF. The CDR3 nucleotides are TGTGCCAGTAGTATCGGACTAGCGGACTACAATGAGCAGTTCTTC. The chain combines TRBV19 with TRBJ2-1; TRBD2 aligns across 10 bases. Losses at the gene ends were 3 bases for V and 3 bases for J; bases not matched to a gene: 2. CDR3 length: 15 amino acids. The germline V gene has CDR1 LNHDA and CDR2 SQIVND (reference sequence).

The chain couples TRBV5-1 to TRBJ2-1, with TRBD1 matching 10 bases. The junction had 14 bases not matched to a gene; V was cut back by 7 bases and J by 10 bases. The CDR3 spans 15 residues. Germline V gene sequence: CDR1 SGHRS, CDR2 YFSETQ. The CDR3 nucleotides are TGCGCCAGCCTTGACCGGGACAGGGGCGCGCAGGAGCAGTTCTTC. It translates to CASLDRDRGAQEQFF.

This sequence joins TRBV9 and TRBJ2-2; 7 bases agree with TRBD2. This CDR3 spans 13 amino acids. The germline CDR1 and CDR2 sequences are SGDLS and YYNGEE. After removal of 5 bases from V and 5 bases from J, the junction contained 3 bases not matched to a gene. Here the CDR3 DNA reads TGTGCCAGCAGGGAGGGAGGGACCGGGGAGCTGTTTTTT. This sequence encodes CASREGGTGELFF.

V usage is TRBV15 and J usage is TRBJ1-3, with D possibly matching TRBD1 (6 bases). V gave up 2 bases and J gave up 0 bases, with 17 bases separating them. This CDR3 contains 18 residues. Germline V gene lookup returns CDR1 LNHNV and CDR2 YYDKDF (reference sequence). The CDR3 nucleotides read TGTGCCACCAGCAGATTTCCCCCAGGGGAATCCTCTGGAAACACCATATATTTT. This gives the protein CATSRFPPGESSGNTIYF.

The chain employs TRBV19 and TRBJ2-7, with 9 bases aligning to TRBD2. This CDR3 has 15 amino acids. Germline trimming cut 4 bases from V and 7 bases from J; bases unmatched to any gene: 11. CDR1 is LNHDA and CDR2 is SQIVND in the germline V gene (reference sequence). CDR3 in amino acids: CASSRLAGTRGEQYF. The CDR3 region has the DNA TGTGCCAGTAGTAGGCTAGCGGGGACCCGCGGGGAGCAGTACTTC.

Here the CDR3 reads CASSPPGLAAGNEQFF. The CDR3 DNA follows: TGTGCCAGCTCACCACCGGGACTAGCGGCAGGCAATGAGCAGTTCTTC. The rearrangement joins TRBV18 to TRBJ2-1, with 11 bases aligning to TRBD2. The trim removed 0 bases at V and 6 bases at J, leaving 4 bases unmatched. Germline assignment: CDR1 KGHSH and CDR2 LQKENI. The CDR3 spans 16 residues.

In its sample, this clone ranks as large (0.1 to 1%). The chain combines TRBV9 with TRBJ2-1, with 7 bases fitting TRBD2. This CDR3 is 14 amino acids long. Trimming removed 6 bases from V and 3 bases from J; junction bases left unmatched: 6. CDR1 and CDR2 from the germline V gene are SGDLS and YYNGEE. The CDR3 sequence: CASNAGTIYNEQFF. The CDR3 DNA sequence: TGTGCCAGCAACGCCGGGACTATCTACAATGAGCAGTTCTTC.

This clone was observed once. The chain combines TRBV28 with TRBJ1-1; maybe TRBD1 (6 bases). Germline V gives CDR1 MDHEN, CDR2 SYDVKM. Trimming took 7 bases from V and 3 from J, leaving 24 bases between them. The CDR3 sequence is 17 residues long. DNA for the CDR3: TGTGCCAGCAACACCCTACGCCAGGGGACCGTGCACACTGAAGCTTTCTTT. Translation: CASNTLRQGTVHTEAFF.

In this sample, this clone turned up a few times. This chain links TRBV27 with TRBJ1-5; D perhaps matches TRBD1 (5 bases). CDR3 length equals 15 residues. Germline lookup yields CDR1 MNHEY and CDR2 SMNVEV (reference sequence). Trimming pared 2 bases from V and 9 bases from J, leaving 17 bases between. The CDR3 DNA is TGTGCCAGCAGTTTAGGGGGTCCGAGTTTCATGCCCCAGCATTTT. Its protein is CASSLGGPSFMPQHF.

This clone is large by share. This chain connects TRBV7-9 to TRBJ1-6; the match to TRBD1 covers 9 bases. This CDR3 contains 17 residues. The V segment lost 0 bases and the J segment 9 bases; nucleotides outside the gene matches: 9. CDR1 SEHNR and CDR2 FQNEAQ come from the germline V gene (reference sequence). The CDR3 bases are TGTGCCAGCAGCTTAGCGGATTGGACAGGGGTACGTTCACCCCTCCACTTT. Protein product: CASSLADWTGVRSPLHF. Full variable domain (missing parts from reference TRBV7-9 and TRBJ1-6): DTGVSQNPRHKITKRGQNVTFRCDPISEHNRLYWYRQTLGQGPEFLTYFQNEAQLEKSRLLSDRFSAERPKGSFSTLEIQRTEQGDSAMYLCASSLADWTGVRSPLHFGNGTRLTVT.

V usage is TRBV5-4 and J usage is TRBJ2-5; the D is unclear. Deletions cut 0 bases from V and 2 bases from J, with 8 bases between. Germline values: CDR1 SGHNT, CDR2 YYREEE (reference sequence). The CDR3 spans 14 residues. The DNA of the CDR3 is TGTGCCAGCAGCTTGGCTCGGCAGCAAGAGACCCAGTACTTC. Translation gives CASSLARQQETQYF.

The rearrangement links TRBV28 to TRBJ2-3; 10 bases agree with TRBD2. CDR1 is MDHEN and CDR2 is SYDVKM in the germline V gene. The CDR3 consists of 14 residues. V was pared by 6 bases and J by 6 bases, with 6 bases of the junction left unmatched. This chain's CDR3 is CASRPSGGLDTQYF. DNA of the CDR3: TGTGCCAGCAGGCCTAGCGGGGGACTCGATACGCAGTATTTT.

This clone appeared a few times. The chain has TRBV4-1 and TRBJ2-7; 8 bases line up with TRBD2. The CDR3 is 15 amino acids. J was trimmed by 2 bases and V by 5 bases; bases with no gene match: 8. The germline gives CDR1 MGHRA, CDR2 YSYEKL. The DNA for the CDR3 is TGCGCCAGCAGCGCCCTAGCGGGCGGTCCCTACGAGCAGTACTTC. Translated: CASSALAGGPYEQYF.

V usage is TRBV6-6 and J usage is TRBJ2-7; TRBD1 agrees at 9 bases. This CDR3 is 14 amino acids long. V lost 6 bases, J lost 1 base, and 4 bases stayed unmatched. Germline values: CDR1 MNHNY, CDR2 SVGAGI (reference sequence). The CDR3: CASSKQGASYEQYF. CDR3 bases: TGTGCCAGCAGCAAACAGGGGGCATCCTACGAGCAGTACTTC.

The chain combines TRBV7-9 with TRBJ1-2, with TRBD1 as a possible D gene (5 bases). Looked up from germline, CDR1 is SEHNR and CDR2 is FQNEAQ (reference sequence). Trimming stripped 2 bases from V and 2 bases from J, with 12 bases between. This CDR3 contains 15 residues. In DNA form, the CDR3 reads TGTGCCAGCAGCTTACCGGGTGACAGCAACTATGGCTACACCTTC. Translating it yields CASSLPGDSNYGYTF.

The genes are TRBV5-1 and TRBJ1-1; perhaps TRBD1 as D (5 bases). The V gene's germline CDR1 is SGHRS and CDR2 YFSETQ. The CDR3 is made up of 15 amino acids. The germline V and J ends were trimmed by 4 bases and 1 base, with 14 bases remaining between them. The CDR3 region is CASSQSGTGNTEAFF. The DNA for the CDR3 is TGCGCCAGCAGCCAATCCGGGACGGGGAACACTGAAGCTTTCTTT.

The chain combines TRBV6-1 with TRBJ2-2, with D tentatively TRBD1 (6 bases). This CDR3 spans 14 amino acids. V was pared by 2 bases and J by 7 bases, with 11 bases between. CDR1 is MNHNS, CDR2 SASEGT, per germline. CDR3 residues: CASSEMLGHGELFF. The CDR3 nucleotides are TGTGCCAGCAGTGAAATGCTGGGACACGGGGAGCTGTTTTTT.

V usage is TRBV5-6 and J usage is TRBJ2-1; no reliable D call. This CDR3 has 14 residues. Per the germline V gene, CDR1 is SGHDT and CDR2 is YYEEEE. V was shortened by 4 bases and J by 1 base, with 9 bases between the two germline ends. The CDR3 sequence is CASSLQRSYNEQFF. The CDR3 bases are TGTGCCAGCAGCCTCCAGAGGTCCTACAATGAGCAGTTCTTC.

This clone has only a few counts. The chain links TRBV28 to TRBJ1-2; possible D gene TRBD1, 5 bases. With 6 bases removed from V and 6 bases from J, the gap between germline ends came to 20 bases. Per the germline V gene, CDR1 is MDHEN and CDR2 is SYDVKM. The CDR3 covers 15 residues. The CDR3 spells CASSPLPGQNNGYTF. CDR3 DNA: TGTGCCAGCAGCCCCCTACCGGGGCAGAATAATGGCTACACCTTC.

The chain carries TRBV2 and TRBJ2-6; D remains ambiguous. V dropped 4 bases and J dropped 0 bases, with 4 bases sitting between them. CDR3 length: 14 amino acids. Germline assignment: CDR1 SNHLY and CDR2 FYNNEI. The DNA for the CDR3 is TGTGCCAGCAGTGGGCTCTCTGGGGCCAACGTCCTGACTTTC. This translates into CASSGLSGANVLTF.

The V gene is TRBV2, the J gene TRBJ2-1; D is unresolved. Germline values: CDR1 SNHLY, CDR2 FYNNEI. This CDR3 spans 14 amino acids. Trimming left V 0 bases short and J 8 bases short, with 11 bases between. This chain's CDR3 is CASSEALRRDEQFF. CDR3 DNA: TGTGCCAGCAGTGAAGCGCTAAGAAGGGATGAGCAGTTCTTC.

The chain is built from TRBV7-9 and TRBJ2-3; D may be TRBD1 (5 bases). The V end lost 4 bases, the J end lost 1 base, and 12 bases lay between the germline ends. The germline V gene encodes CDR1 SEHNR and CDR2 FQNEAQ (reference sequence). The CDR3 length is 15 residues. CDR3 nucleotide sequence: TGTGCCAGCAGCTCATGGGCGACAGGCACAGATACGCAGTATTTT. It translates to CASSSWATGTDTQYF.

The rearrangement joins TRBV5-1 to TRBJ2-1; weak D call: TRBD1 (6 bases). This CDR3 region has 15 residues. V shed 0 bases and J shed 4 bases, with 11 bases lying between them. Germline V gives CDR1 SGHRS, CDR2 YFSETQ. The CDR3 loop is CASSLDQGPYNEQFF. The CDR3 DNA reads TGCGCCAGCAGCTTGGATCAGGGGCCGTACAATGAGCAGTTCTTC.